These 14 T cell receptor beta chains came from one sample sequenced in a study of beta chain features in type 1 diabetes. The study reverse transcribed the entire isolated RNA, so it sequenced expressed TCRB transcripts. Clones were read by immunoSEQ multiplex PCR, and TCRdb kept only the in-frame ones, dropping some. Among about 180,000 clones, roughly an eighth were seen once, and the ten largest hold around 0.63%. The sequencing input was central memory CD4+ T cells from blood. Every receptor here comes from a woman between 18 and 29 years old in good health.

This clone showed up many times. The chain uses TRBV18 and TRBJ2-5, with D possibly TRBD2 on 6 matching bases. CDR1 is KGHSH, CDR2 LQKENI, per germline. The length of the CDR3 is 13 residues. V shed 5 bases and J shed 2 bases, with 9 bases lying between them. CDR3 amino acids: CASSSTRQETQYF. CDR3 sequence (DNA): TGTGCCAGCTCATCGACTAGGCAAGAGACCCAGTACTTC.

The sample holds a few counts of this clone. The chain couples TRBV13 to TRBJ1-2; no clear D gene. Germline CDR1 and CDR2: PRHDT and FYEKMQ (reference sequence). The CDR3 runs 12 residues. The V end was cut by 1 base, the J end by 4 bases, with 4 bases between. In nucleotides, the CDR3 is TGTGCCAGCAGCTTAGTCAGCTATGGCTACACCTTC. As protein: CASSLVSYGYTF.

Written as DNA, the CDR3 is TGTGCCAGCCGACCGACAGCTACCTCCTACGAGCAGTACTTC. It is translated as CASRPTATSYEQYF. V gene TRBV6-5 combines with J gene TRBJ2-7; perhaps TRBD1 as D (5 bases). Trimming cost V 8 bases and J 0 bases, with 14 bases left between them. CDR3 length: 14 amino acids. The germline gives CDR1 MNHEY, CDR2 SVGAGI.

This clone occurred a few times. The chain combines TRBV19 with TRBJ2-7; TRBD1 matches 12 bases. CDR1 and CDR2 from the germline V gene are LNHDA and SQIVND (reference sequence). V trimming: 6 bases; J trimming: 5 bases; junction bases outside the gene matches: 11. This CDR3 spans 16 amino acids. The CDR3 region is CASSRQGQGARHEQYF. As DNA, the CDR3 is TGTGCCAGTAGCCGCCAGGGACAGGGGGCGCGGCACGAGCAGTACTTC.

This clone was detected a few times. Written as DNA, the CDR3 is TGTGCCAGCAGTTCCCTAGCGGGAAGCCGTTACAATGAGCAGTTCTTC. Amino acid sequence: CASSSLAGSRYNEQFF. The chain links TRBV28 to TRBJ2-1, with 9 nucleotides matching TRBD2. Germline V gene sequence: CDR1 MDHEN, CDR2 SYDVKM. V lost 4 bases to trimming and J lost 4 bases; unmatched junction nucleotides: 8. CDR3 length: 16 amino acids.

This clone was picked up a small number of times. The V call is TRBV14, the J call TRBJ1-4; 10 bases fit TRBD1. Losses at the gene ends were 5 bases for V and 10 bases for J; bases not matched to a gene: 4. The CDR3 loop spans 13 amino acids. Germline V lookup: CDR1 SGHDN, CDR2 FVKESK. The CDR3 DNA reads as TGTGCCAGCAGCGAAAGACAGGGGGCAAAACTGTTTTTT. Its translation is CASSERQGAKLFF.

The chain couples TRBV29-1 to TRBJ2-3; 11 bases match TRBD2. Looked up from germline, CDR1 is SQVTM and CDR2 is ANQGSEA. V lost 6 bases to trimming and J lost 0 bases; unmatched junction nucleotides: 2. This CDR3 has 14 amino acids. The chain's CDR3 is CSVRLAGSTDTQYF. Written as DNA, the CDR3 is TGCAGCGTGAGACTAGCGGGGAGCACAGATACGCAGTATTTT.

CDR3 protein: CASSYLSNSPGGEQFF. CDR3 DNA sequence: TGTGCCAGCAGTTATCTTTCCAATTCCCCCGGGGGTGAGCAGTTCTTC. V and J are TRBV6-5 and TRBJ2-1; the D gene is possibly TRBD2 (6 bases). The CDR3 runs 16 residues. The germline V gene encodes CDR1 MNHEY and CDR2 SVGAGI. Between the trimmed V and J ends, which lost 3 bases and 9 bases, there was a span of 21 bases.

In this sample, this clone turned up a few times. This sequence joins TRBV29-1 and TRBJ1-2; D unresolved. V was clipped by 4 bases and J by 1 base, with 10 bases between them. The CDR3 is made up of 13 amino acids. Germline V gene lookup returns CDR1 SQVTM and CDR2 ANQGSEA. CDR3 DNA sequence: TGCAGCGTTGGTCTCGGGGTTAACTATGGCTACACCTTC. Translation: CSVGLGVNYGYTF.

CDR3 nucleotide sequence: TGTGCCAGCACCTCCACCGGGAGAGAGCTGTTTTTT. It encodes CASTSTGRELFF. This sequence joins TRBV5-6 and TRBJ2-2; D perhaps matches TRBD2 (6 bases). The CDR3 is made up of 12 amino acids. From germline, CDR1 is SGHDT and CDR2 YYEEEE. Trimming stripped 6 bases from V and 11 bases from J, with 14 bases between.

This clone occurred a few times. The chain combines TRBV4-2 with TRBJ2-2; 15 bases agree with TRBD2. The CDR3 is made up of 20 amino acids. CDR1 and CDR2 (germline): LGHNA, YNFKEQ. Unmatched junction bases numbered 14, after V lost 4 bases and J lost 5 bases. The CDR3 reads CASSPSPAGTSGRLTGELFF. The DNA of the CDR3 is TGTGCCAGCAGCCCCAGCCCAGCCGGGACTAGCGGGAGGTTAACCGGGGAGCTGTTTTTT.

A few counts support this clone. The V and J genes are TRBV5-1 and TRBJ1-2, with D possibly matching TRBD1 (6 bases). V lost 4 bases and J 7 bases, leaving 11 bases between the germline ends. CDR3 length: 12 residues. From germline, CDR1 is SGHRS and CDR2 YFSETQ. The CDR3 DNA follows: TGCGCCAGCAGCGACAGGAGCGGTGGCTACACCTTC. Translation gives CASSDRSGGYTF.

This clone was seen only a few times. V gene TRBV30 combines with J gene TRBJ2-1; TRBD2 aligns across 7 bases. The V and J ends lost 0 bases and 14 bases, in that order; junction bases with no gene match: 10. Germline CDR1 is GTSNPN and CDR2 is SVGIG (reference sequence). This CDR3 is 13 amino acids long. For the CDR3, the DNA is TGTGCCTGGAGTGTACTAGAGCCTAGCGGCAAGTTCTTC. As protein: CAWSVLEPSGKFF.

The chain couples TRBV29-1 to TRBJ2-7; a weak D match, TRBD2 (6 bases). V lost 4 bases to trimming and J lost 1 base, with 17 bases between them. This CDR3 contains 15 residues. CDR1 is SQVTM, CDR2 ANQGSEA, per germline. CDR3 residues: CSVVGGTGLSYEQYF. In nucleotides, the CDR3 is TGCAGCGTTGTGGGAGGAACAGGACTTTCCTACGAGCAGTACTTC.